The 10 T cell receptor beta chains given below trace back to one sample, sequenced in a study of control samples from healthy donors and cancer patients. Only in-frame clones appear in the TCRdb table, and some are missing; sequencing was by immunoSEQ multiplex PCR. This table has some 190,000 clones, about 90% appearing once. The sequencing input was blood. Receptor source: a man aged 25-45 years in good health.

The chain couples TRBV12-3 or TRBV12-4 to TRBJ1-1, with D maybe TRBD1 (6 bases). Trimming shortened V by 6 bases and J by 3 bases, and 11 bases separated the two germline ends. The CDR3 spans 13 residues. The CDR3 loop is CASSLRGDTEAFF. CDR3 nucleotide sequence: TGTGCCAGCAGCTTGAGGGGGGACACTGAAGCTTTCTTT.

The V call is TRBV13, the J call TRBJ1-1, with D unclear. Germline CDR1 PRHDT, CDR2 FYEKMQ (reference sequence). This CDR3 comprises 13 residues. The germline V and J ends were trimmed by 2 bases and 4 bases, with 8 bases remaining between them. The CDR3 DNA sequence: TGTGCCAGCAGCTTACTTGGGGTCACTGAAGCTTTCTTT. Translation: CASSLLGVTEAFF.

The chain recombines TRBV5-1 with TRBJ2-7; 9 bases are a match to TRBD2. The CDR3 is made up of 15 amino acids. V was clipped by 0 bases and J by 2 bases; unmatched bases: 3. CDR1 and CDR2 (germline): SGHRS, YFSETQ. CDR3 sequence (DNA): TGCGCCAGCAGCTTGGTCGGCGGGGGGGCCTACGAGCAGTACTTC. It encodes CASSLVGGGAYEQYF.

This sequence joins TRBV7-9 and TRBJ1-1; unclear D gene. With 3 bases removed from V and 6 bases from J, the gap between germline ends came to 14 bases. Germline V gene sequence: CDR1 SEHNR, CDR2 FQNEAQ (reference sequence). The CDR3 totals 14 residues. Written as DNA, the CDR3 is TGTGCCAGCAGCTTGTATTTGGGAGAGGCTGAAGCTTTCTTT. This translates into CASSLYLGEAEAFF.

Remarks on this clone: This sample also contains other DNA sequences that code for the same CDR3. The J gene is TRBJ1-5, the V gene TRBV19; a weak D match, TRBD1 (6 bases). The CDR3 is 13 residues long. From germline, CDR1 is LNHDA and CDR2 SQIVND (reference sequence). The V gene lost 3 bases and the J gene lost 4 bases, with 7 bases spanning the gap. The CDR3 loop is CASSMTGNQPQHF. The CDR3 DNA sequence: TGTGCCAGTAGTATGACAGGTAATCAGCCCCAGCATTTT.

The J gene is TRBJ1-2, the V gene TRBV7-2; D may be TRBD1 (6 bases). In germline, CDR1 is SGHTA, CDR2 FQGNSA. The V and J ends lost 2 bases and 6 bases respectively, with 10 bases between them. This CDR3 region has 13 residues. For the CDR3, the DNA is TGTGCCAGCAGCTTACTAGGGGGAGATGGCTACACCTTC. Its translation: CASSLLGGDGYTF.

The chain uses TRBV9 and TRBJ1-1, with 9 bases identical to TRBD1. Germline values: CDR1 SGDLS, CDR2 YYNGEE. The CDR3 contains 18 residues. J was trimmed by 1 base and V by 5 bases; bases with no gene match: 15. The CDR3 region is CASSKYSYPGQGNTEAFF. The CDR3 nucleotides are TGTGCCAGCAGTAAGTATTCCTACCCGGGACAGGGGAACACTGAAGCTTTCTTT.

This chain joins TRBV9 and TRBJ2-7; 9 bases are a match to TRBD2. Germline values: CDR1 SGDLS, CDR2 YYNGEE. This CDR3 is 15 amino acids long. J lost 4 bases, V lost 0 bases, and 5 bases had no gene match. The CDR3 reads CASSVGTSEGYEQYF. CDR3 DNA sequence: TGTGCCAGCAGCGTAGGGACTAGCGAGGGTTACGAGCAGTACTTC.

This chain links TRBV18 with TRBJ1-4; no definite D call. This CDR3 is 18 amino acids long. V was trimmed by 3 bases and J by 0 bases, leaving 17 bases between them. Germline CDR1 reads KGHSH; CDR2 reads LQKENI. The CDR3 spells CASSPLPGRSATNEKLFF. DNA for the CDR3: TGTGCCAGCTCACCGCTTCCCGGGAGGTCTGCAACTAATGAAAAACTGTTTTTT.

This clone showed up just once. The chain has TRBV21-1 and TRBJ1-2. TRBV21-1 counts as a pseudogene. The length of the CDR3 is 16 residues. CDR3 sequence: CASTAPPKLSNYGYTF. The CDR3 coding sequence is TGTGCCAGCACCGCCCCCCCCAAACTGTCTAACTATGGCTACACCTTC.